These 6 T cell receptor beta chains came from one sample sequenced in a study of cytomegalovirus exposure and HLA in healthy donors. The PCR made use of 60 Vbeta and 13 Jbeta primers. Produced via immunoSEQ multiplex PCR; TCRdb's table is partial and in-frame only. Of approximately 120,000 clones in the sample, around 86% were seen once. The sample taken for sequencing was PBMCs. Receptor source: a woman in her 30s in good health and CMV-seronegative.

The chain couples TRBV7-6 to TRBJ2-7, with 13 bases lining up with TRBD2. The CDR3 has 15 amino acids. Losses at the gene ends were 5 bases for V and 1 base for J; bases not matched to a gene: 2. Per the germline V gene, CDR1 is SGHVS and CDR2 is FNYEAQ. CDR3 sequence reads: CASSLGLAGSYEQYF. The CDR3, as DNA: TGTGCCAGCAGCCTGGGACTAGCGGGGTCCTACGAGCAGTACTTC. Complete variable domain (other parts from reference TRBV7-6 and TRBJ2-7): GAGVSQSPRYKVTKRGQDVALRCDPISGHVSLYWYRQALGQGPEFLTYFNYEAQQDKSGLPNDRFSAERPEGSISTLTIQRTEQRDSAMYRCASSLGLAGSYEQYFGPGTRLTVT.

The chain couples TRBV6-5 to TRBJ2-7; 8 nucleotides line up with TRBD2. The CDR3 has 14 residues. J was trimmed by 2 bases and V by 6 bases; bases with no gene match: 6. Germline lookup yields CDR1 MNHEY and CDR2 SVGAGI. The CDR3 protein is CASRVAGTTYEQYF. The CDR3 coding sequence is TGTGCCAGCAGAGTAGCGGGAACCACCTACGAGCAGTACTTC.

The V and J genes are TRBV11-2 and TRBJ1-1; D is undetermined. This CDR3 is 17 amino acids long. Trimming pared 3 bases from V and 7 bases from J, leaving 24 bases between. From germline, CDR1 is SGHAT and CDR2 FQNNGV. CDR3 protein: CASSFWEVGPGYGEAFF. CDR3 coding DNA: TGTGCCAGCAGCTTTTGGGAGGTCGGCCCCGGTTATGGTGAAGCTTTCTTT.

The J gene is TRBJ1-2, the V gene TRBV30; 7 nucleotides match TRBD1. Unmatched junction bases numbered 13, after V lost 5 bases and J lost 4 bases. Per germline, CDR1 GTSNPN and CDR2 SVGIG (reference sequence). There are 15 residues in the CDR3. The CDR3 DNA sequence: TGTGCCTGGTCCCTTGATGGCGGGACAGTCTATGGCTACACCTTC. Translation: CAWSLDGGTVYGYTF. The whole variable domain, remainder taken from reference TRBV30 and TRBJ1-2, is SQTIHQWPATLVQPVGSPLSLECTVEGTSNPNLYWYRQAAGRGLQLLFYSVGIGQISSEVPQNLSASRPQDRQFILSSKKLLLSDSGFYLCAWSLDGGTVYGYTFGSGTRLTVV.

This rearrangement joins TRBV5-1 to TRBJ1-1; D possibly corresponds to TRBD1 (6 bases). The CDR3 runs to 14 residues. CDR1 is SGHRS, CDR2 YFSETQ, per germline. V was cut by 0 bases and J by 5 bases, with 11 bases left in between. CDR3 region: CASSLETGETEAFF. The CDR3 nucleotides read TGCGCCAGCAGCTTGGAGACAGGCGAAACTGAAGCTTTCTTT. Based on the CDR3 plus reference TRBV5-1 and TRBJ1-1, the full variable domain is KAGVTQTPRYLIKTRGQQVTLSCSPISGHRSVSWYQQTPGQGLQFLFEYFSETQRNKGNFPGRFSGRQFSNSRSEMNVSTLELGDSALYLCASSLETGETEAFFGQGTRLTVV.

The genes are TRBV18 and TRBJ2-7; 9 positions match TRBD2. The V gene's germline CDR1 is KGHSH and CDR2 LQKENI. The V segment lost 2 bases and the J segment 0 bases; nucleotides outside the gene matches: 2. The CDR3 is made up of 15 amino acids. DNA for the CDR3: TGTGCCAGCTCACCAGGTAGCGGGAGCTCCTACGAGCAGTACTTC. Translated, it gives CASSPGSGSSYEQYF.